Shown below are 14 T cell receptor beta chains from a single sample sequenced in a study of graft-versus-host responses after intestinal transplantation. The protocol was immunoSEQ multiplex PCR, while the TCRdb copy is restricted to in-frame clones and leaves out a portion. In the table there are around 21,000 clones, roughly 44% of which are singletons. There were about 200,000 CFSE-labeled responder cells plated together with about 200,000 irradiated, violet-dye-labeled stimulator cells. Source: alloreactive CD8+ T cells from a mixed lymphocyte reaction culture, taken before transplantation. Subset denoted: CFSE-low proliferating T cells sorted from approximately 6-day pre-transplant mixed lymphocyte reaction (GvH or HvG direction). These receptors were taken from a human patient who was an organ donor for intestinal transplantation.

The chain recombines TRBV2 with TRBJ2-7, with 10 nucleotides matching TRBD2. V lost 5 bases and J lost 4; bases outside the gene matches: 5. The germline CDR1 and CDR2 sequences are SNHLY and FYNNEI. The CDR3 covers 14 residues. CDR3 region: CASSSSGRAYEQYF. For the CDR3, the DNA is TGTGCCAGCAGTTCCAGCGGGAGGGCGTACGAGCAGTACTTC.

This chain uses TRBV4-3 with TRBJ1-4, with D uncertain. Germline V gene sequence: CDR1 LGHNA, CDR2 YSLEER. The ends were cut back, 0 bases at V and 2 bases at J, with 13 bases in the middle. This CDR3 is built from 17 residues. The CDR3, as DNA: TGCGCCAGCAGCCAAGATTCGGCCACAGCTACTAATGAAAAACTGTTTTTT. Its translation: CASSQDSATATNEKLFF.

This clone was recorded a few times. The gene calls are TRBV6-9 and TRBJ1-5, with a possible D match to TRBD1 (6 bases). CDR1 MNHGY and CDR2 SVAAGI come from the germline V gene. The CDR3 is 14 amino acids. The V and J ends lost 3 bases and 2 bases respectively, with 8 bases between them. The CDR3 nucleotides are TGTGCCAGCAGTTACTCAGGGGGCAATCAGCCCCAGCATTTT. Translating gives CASSYSGGNQPQHF.

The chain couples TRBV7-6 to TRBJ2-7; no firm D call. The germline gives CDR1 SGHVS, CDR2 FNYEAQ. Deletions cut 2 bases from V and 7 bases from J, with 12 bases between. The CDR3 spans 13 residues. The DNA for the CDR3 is TGTGCCAGCAGCTTAACCCCTTGGGGAGAGCAGTACTTC. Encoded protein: CASSLTPWGEQYF.

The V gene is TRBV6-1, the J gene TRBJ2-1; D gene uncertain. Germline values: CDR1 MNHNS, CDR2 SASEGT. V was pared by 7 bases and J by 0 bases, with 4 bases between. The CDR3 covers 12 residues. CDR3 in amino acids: CASTGSYNEQFF. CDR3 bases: TGTGCCAGCACTGGCTCCTACAATGAGCAGTTCTTC.

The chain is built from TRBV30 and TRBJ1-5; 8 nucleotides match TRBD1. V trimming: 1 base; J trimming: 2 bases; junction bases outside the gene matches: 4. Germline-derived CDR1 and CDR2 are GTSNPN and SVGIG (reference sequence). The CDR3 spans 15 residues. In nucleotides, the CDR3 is TGTGCCTGGAGTGGGGGGGGACAGGGCAATCAGCCCCAGCATTTT. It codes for CAWSGGGQGNQPQHF.

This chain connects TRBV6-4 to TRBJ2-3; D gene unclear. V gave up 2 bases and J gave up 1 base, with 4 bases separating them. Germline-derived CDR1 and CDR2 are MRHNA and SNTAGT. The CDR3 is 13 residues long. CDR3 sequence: CASSDRGTDTQYF. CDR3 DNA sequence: TGTGCCAGCAGTGACAGGGGCACAGATACGCAGTATTTT.

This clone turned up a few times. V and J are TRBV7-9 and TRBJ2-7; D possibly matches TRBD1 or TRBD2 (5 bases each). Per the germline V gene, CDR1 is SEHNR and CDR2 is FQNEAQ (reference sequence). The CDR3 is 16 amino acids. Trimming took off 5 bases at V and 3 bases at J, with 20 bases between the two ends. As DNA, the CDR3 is TGTGCCAGCAGCCCGCATGTTGGGGGACGGCACTACGAGCAGTACTTC. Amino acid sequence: CASSPHVGGRHYEQYF.

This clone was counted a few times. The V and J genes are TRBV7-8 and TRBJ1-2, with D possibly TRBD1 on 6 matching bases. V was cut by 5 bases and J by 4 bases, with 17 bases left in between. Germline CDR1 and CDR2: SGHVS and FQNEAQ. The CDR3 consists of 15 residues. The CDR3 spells CASSPSGGPPYGYTF. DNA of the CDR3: TGTGCCAGCAGCCCCAGCGGGGGGCCTCCCTATGGCTACACCTTC.

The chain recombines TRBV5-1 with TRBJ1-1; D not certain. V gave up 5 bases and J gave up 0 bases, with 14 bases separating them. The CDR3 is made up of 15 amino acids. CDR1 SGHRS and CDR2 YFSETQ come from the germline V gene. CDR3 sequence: CASSLVGYMNTEAFF. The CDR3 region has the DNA TGCGCCAGCAGTTTAGTAGGGTACATGAACACTGAAGCTTTCTTT.

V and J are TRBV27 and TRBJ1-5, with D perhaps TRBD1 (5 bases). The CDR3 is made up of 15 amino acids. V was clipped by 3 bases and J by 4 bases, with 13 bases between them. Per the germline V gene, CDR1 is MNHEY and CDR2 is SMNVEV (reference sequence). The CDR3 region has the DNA TGTGCCAGCAGTTTTTACGGACAAAATAATCAGCCCCAGCATTTT. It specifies CASSFYGQNNQPQHF.

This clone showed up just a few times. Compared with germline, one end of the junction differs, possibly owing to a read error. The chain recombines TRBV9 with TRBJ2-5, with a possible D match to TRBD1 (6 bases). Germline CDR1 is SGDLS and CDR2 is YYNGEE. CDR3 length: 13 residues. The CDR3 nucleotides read TGTGCCAGCGGCGTGGGGGCCCTTGGGACCCAGTACTTC. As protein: CASGVGALGTQYF. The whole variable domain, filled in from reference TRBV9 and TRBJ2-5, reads DSGVTQTPKHLITATGQRVTLRCSPRSGDLSVYWYQQSLDQGLQFLIQYYNGEERAKGNILERFSAQQFPDLHSELNLSSLELGDSALYFCASGVGALGTQYFGPGTRLLVL.

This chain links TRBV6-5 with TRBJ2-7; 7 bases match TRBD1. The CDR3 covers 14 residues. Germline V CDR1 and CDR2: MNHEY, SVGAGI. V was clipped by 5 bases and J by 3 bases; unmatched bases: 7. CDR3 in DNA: TGTGCCAGCAGTCTTCAGGGGGATGGCTACGAGCAGTACTTC. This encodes CASSLQGDGYEQYF.

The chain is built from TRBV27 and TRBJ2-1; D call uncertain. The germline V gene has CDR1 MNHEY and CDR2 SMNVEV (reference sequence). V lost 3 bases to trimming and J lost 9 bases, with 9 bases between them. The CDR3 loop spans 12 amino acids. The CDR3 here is CASSFGASEQFF. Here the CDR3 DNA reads TGTGCCAGCAGTTTCGGAGCGAGTGAGCAGTTCTTC.